The present entry profiles one T cell receptor beta chain with its context. Its specificity is not known. Investigators sought sequencing depths of between 1 in 200,000 and 1 in 1 million T cells. Measured with immunoSEQ multiplex PCR; TCRdb has only the in-frame clones, and not every one. The sample has some 76,000 clones; 75% to 90% are singletons. The data stem from a study of cytotoxic CD8 clonotypes in ibrutinib-treated CLL. Findings of the study overall: Sustained-remission and progressing patients diverged in sampling times. Clonality (at baseline) was higher than in age-matched healthy donors and tracked circulating CD8+ T-cell counts.

PBMCs were cryopreserved, and roughly 2.1 micrograms of genomic DNA from them went into TCR beta libraries. The CDR3 has 14 residues. The germline V gene has CDR1 GTSNPN and CDR2 SVGIG (reference sequence). Trimming pared 0 bases from V and 0 bases from J, leaving 8 bases between. The receptor was isolated from a human donor with chronic lymphocytic leukemia. The chain uses TRBV30 and TRBJ1-1, with D possibly being TRBD1 (5 bases). This specimen consisted of PBMCs, obtained after 24 months of ibrutinib treatment. In nucleotides, the CDR3 is TGTGCCTGGAGTGTAGGGGAATTGAACACTGAAGCTTTCTTT. Protein product: CAWSVGELNTEAFF.